Listed below are T cell receptor beta chains from one sample, sequenced in a study of patients and donors after allogeneic stem cell transplantation. TCRdb re-analysed the RT-PCR reads in MiXCR, keeping a single row per CDR3 protein. The sample comprises 90,000 to 120,000 distinct CDR3 sequences, about a third of which are singletons, and roughly 27% rests with the top ten. Sequencing was done on a sample of blood, either unsorted or a sorted T cell fraction (not recorded which). Every receptor here comes from a human donor who was either an allogeneic HSCT recipient or a stem cell or donor lymphocyte infusion donor (not recorded which). It is not recorded whose cells these are; they may come from a transplant donor. CDR3s include the opening cysteine and the closing phenylalanine or tryptophan. Clone size, where shown, is once, few, many, or a class for clones that have expanded.

len | j_gene | abundance | v_gene | CDR3aa
14 | TRBJ1-4 | . | TRBV28 | CASTPGTANEKLFF
15 | TRBJ1-6 | . | TRBV5-5 | CASSLLGASNSPLHF
15 | TRBJ2-1 | many | TRBV7-2 | CASSLARKQNNEQFF
14 | TRBJ1-2 | . | TRBV11-2 | CASSFGAAAGGYTF
16 | TRBJ2-4 | . | TRBV7-2 | CASTLTGGLAKNIQYF
17 | TRBJ2-3 | few | TRBV12-3/TRBV12-4 | CASSSPGLAASTDTQYF
12 | TRBJ2-3 | . | TRBV7-9 | CASSRLSDTQYF
15 | TRBJ2-7 | . | TRBV20-1 | CSANPSGRSSYEQYF
15 | TRBJ1-1 | . | TRBV6-6 | CASSYFGGRVTEAFF
15 | TRBJ1-2 | few | TRBV11-3 | CASSPSPGANYGYTF
12 | TRBJ1-1 | . | TRBV10-3 | CAISEAGTEAFF
14 | TRBJ1-2 | few | TRBV29-1 | CSVSGQTPNYGYTF
16 | TRBJ1-6 | . | TRBV20-1 | CSARKQGDRWNSPLHF
15 | TRBJ1-2 | . | TRBV5-5 | CASSLNRNGGYGYTF
15 | TRBJ2-1 | few | TRBV12-3/TRBV12-4 | CASSPLPSKGAEQFF
12 | TRBJ1-2 | . | TRBV6-5 | CASSFRQGGYTF
10 | TRBJ1-1 | many | TRBV20-1 | CSARAAEAFF
16 | TRBJ2-1 | . | TRBV9 | CASSAITSFDYNEQFF